This entry concerns a single T cell receptor (beta chain). Its antigen remains unidentified. Base-call qualities are not available, and no considerably larger clone is one nucleotide away. According to the germline V gene, CDR1 reads SGHRS and CDR2 reads YFSETQ. V and J are truncated by 3 bases and 4 bases respectively, leaving an intervening sequence of 17 bases. Spanning cysteine to phenylalanine, the CDR3 consists of 15 amino acids. Only the CDR3 DNA stays, 45 bases, in frame from base 1. Another Seattle source contributed samples from volunteer blood donors who had recovered from COVID-19. The collaborating institutions used their own protocols to collect whole blood in K2EDTA tubes. For TCRbeta analysis, collaborator samples were shipped as frozen whole blood, as isolated PBMCs, or as DNA extracted from either sample type. TCRbeta CDR3 regions were amplified from genomic DNA by means of the immunoSEQ Assay, a bias-controlled multiplex PCR. The original pipeline was this. The number of nucleated cells in each sample was estimated from the amplification of reference gene primers within the assay. To quantify the absolute abundance of each unique TCRbeta CDR3 rearrangement, sequence reads were collapsed and filtered. For each sample, productive Simpson clonality was calculated as the square root of Simpson's diversity index over productive rearrangements. TCRdb took over this immuneACCESS table, retaining in-frame rearrangements with V and J assigned. Such tables are incomplete; in checked studies, under half of the missing clones stem from an unresolved V gene, and the remainder is unexplained. D and trimming were read from the DNA, whereas the V and J calls and clone size are those reported in that table. The sample data list hundreds of thousands of clones, and over 75% of these were observed just once. Approximately 7.8% of the sample is in the top ten clones.

This record comes from a study of blood T cell repertoires in COVID-19 (TCRdb year 2020). About the full investigation: Samples from collaborators originated in the United States, Italy and Spain and spanned both the acute and convalescent phases of COVID-19. The material from the prospective study consisted of cDNA or gDNA derived from T cells, B-cell-depleted T cells, or PBMCs. The dataset comprised deeply sampled blood TCRbeta repertoires from subjects exposed to, actively infected with, or recovered from COVID-19. The repertoires were made available in a free public database intended to serve as a resource for research on the immune response to SARS-CoV-2. Samples came from the ongoing ImmuneRACE study (first 160 participants) plus 1,254 subjects from 6 global collaborators. Sample metadata almost always included a de-identified subject ID, COVID-19 status, age in years and sex. Where HLA class I and class II types were available, the types were taken from metadata supplied by the sample provider, not from assay-based typing.

Study-wide conclusions, independent of this receptor: The quantity of clinical and demographic metadata differed by source and by participant and was supplied without curation.

Sequenced material: peripheral blood. The source of this sequence is a woman between 45 and 65 years old who had recovered from COVID-19. The chain is made from TRBV5-1 and TRBJ2-7, with TRBD2 as a weak D call on 5 bases. The CDR3: CASSSTPGEVYEQYF. The base sequence is TGCGCCAGCAGCTCAACCCCCGGGGAAGTGTACGAGCAGTACTTC.